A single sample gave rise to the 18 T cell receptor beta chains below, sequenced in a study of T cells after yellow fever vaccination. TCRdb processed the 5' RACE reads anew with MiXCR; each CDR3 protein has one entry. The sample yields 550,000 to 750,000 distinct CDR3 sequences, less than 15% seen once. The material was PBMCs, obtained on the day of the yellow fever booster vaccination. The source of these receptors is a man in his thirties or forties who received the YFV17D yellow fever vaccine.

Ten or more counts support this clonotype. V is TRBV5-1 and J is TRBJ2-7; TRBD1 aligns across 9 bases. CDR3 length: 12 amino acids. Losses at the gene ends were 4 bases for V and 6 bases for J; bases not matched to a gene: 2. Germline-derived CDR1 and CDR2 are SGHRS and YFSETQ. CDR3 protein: CASSLTGGEQYF. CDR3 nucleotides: TGCGCCAGCAGCCTGACAGGGGGCGAGCAGTACTTC.

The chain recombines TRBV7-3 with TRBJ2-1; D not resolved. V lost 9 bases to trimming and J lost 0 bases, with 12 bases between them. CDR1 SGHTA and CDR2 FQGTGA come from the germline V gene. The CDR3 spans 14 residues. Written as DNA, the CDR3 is TGTGCCAGTACCAACCAAAGCTCCTACAATGAGCAGTTCTTC. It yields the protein CASTNQSSYNEQFF.

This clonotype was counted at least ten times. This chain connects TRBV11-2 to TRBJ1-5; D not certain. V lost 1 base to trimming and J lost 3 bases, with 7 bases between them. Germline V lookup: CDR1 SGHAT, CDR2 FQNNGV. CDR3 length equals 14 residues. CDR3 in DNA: TGTGCCAGCAGCTTAGGGCAGTTCAATCAGCCCCAGCATTTT. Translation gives CASSLGQFNQPQHF.

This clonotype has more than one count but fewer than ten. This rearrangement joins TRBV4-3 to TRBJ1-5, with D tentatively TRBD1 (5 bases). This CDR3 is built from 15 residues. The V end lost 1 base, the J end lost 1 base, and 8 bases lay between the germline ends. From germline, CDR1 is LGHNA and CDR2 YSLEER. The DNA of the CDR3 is TGCGCCAGCAGCCAAGCCTGGGACAGCAATCAGCCCCAGCATTTT. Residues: CASSQAWDSNQPQHF.

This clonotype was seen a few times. CDR3 DNA sequence: TGTGCCAGCAGTTACTCGAAGAACTCCGCGGGCATTCAGTACTTC. Translating it yields CASSYSKNSAGIQYF. The chain is built from TRBV6-2 or TRBV6-3 and TRBJ2-4, with TRBD2 as a possible D gene (5 bases). Looked up from germline, CDR1 is MNHEY and CDR2 is SVGEGT. The germline V and J ends were trimmed by 0 bases and 9 bases, with 15 bases remaining between them. This CDR3 has 15 amino acids.

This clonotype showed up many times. The CDR3 region is CASSRVDEQYF. The CDR3, as DNA: TGTGCCAGCAGCCGGGTGGACGAGCAGTACTTC. The chain has TRBV7-2 and TRBJ2-7; no reliable D call. Germline V gene lookup returns CDR1 SGHTA and CDR2 FQGNSA. V was shortened by 5 bases and J by 5 bases, with 7 bases between the two germline ends. This CDR3 contains 11 residues.

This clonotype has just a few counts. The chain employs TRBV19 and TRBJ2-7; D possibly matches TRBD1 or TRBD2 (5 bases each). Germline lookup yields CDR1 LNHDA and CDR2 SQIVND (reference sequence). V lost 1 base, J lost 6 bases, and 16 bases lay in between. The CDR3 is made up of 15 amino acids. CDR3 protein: CASSIAGDIGGEQYF. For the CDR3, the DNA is TGTGCCAGTAGTATAGCTGGGGATATTGGGGGCGAGCAGTACTTC.

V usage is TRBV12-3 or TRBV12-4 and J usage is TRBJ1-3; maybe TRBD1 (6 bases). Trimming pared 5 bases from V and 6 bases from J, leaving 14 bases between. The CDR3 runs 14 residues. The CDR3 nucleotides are TGTGCCAGCAGTCCCGGGGGGGGGCTAAACACCATATATTTT. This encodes CASSPGGGLNTIYF.

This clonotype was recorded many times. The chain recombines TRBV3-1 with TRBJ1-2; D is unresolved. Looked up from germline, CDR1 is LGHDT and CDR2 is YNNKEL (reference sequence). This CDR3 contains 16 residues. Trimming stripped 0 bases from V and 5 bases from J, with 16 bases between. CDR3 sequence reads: CASSQDRVVFEYGYTF. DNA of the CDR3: TGTGCCAGCAGCCAAGATCGGGTAGTATTTGAATATGGCTACACCTTC.

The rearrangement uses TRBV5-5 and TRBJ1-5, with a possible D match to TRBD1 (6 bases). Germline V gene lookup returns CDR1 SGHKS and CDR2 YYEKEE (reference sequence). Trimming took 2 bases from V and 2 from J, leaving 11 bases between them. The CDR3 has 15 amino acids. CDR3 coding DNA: TGTGCCAGCAGCTTCGGACAGATTGGCAATCAGCCCCAGCATTTT. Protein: CASSFGQIGNQPQHF. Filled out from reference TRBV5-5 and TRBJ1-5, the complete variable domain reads DAGVTQSPTHLIKTRGQQVTLRCSPISGHKSVSWYQQVLGQGPQFIFQYYEKEERGRGNFPDRFSARQFPNYSSELNVNALLLGDSALYLCASSFGQIGNQPQHFGDGTRLSIL.

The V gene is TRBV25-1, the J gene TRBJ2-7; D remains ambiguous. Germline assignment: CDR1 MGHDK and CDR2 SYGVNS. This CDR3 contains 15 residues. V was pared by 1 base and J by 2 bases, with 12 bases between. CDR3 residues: CASSELVGKPYEQYF. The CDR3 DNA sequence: TGTGCCAGCAGTGAATTAGTAGGGAAACCCTACGAGCAGTACTTC.

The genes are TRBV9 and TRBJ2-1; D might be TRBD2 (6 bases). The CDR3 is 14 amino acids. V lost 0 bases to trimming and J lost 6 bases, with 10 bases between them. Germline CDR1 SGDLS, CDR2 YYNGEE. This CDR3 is CASSVGYGSNEQFF. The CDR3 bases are TGTGCCAGCAGCGTAGGGTACGGGAGCAATGAGCAGTTCTTC. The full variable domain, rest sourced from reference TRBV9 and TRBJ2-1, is DSGVTQTPKHLITATGQRVTLRCSPRSGDLSVYWYQQSLDQGLQFLIQYYNGEERAKGNILERFSAQQFPDLHSELNLSSLELGDSALYFCASSVGYGSNEQFFGPGTRLTVL.

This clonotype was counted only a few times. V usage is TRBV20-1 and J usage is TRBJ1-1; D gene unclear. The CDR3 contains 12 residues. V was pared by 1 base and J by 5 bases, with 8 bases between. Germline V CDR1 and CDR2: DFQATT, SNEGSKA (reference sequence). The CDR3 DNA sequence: TGCAGTGCTAGAGGACCGGGGACTGAAGCTTTCTTT. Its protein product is CSARGPGTEAFF.

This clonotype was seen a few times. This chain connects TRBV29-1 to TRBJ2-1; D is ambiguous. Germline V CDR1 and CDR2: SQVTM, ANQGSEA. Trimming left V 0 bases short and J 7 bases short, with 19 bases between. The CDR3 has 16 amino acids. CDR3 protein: CSVEDRFRRRANEQFF. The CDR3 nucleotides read TGCAGCGTTGAAGATCGCTTCAGGAGACGGGCGAATGAGCAGTTCTTC.

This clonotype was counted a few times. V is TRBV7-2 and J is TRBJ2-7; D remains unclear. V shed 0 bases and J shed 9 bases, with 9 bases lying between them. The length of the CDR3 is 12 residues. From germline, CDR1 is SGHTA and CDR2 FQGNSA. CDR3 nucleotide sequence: TGTGCCAGCAGCTTAGCGGACCATGGGCAGTACTTC. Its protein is CASSLADHGQYF.

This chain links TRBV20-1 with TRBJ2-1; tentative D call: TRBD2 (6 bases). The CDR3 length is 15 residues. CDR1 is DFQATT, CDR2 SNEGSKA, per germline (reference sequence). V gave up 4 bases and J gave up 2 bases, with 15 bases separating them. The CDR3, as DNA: TGCAGTGCTACCCCTCCGACTAGGGCCTACAATGAGCAGTTCTTC. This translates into CSATPPTRAYNEQFF.

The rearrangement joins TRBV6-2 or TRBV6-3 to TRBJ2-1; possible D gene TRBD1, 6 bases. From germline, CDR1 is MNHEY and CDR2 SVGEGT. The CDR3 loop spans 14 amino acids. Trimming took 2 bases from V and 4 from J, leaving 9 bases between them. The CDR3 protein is CASSYLGTYNEQFF. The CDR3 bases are TGTGCCAGCAGTTACCTCGGGACATACAATGAGCAGTTCTTC.

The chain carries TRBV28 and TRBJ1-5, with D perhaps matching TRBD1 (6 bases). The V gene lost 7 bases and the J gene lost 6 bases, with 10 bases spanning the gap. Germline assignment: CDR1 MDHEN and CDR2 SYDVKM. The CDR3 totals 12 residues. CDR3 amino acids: CASTTGRQPQHF. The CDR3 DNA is TGTGCCAGCACTACAGGGCGTCAGCCCCAGCATTTT. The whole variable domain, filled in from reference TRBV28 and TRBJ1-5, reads DVKVTQSSRYLVKRTGEKVFLECVQDMDHENMFWYRQDPGLGLRLIYFSYDVKMKEKGDIPEGYSVSREKKERFSLILESASTNQTSMYLCASTTGRQPQHFGDGTRLSIL.